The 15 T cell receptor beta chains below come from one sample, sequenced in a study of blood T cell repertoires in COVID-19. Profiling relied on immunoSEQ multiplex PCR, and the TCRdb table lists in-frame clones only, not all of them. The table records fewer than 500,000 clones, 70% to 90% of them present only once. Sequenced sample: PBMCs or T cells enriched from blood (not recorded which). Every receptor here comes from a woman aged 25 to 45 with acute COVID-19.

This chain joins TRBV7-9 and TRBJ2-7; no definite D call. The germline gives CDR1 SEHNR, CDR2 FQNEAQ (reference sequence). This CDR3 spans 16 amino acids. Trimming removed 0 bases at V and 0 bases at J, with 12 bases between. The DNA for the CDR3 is TGTGCCAGCAGCTTAGCTGGCACAGTTAGCTCCTACGAGCAGTACTTC. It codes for CASSLAGTVSSYEQYF.

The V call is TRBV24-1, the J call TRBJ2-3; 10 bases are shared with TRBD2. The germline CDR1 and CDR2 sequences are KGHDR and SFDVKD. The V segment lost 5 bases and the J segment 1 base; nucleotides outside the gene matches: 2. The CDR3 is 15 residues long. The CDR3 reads CATSGLAGGTDTQYF. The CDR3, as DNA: TGTGCCACCAGTGGCCTAGCGGGGGGCACAGATACGCAGTATTTT.

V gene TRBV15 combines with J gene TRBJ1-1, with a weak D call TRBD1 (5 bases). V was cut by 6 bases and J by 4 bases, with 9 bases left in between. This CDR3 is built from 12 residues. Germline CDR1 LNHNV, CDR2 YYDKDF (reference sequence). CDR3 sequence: CATRGGSTEAFF. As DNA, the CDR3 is TGTGCCACCAGGGGGGGTAGCACTGAAGCTTTCTTT.

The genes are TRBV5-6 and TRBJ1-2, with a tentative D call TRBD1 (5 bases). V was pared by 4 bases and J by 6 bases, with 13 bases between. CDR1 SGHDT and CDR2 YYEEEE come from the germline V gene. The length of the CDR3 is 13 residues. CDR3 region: CASSVTAADGYTF. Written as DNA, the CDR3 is TGTGCCAGCAGCGTGACAGCCGCCGATGGCTACACCTTC.

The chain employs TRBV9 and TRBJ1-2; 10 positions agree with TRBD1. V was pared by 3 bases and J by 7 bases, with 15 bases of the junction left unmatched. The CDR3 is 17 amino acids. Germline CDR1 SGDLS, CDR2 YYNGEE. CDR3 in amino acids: CASSGTRDRGPYVGYTF. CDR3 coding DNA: TGTGCCAGCAGCGGAACCCGGGACAGGGGCCCCTATGTTGGCTACACCTTC.

CDR3 region: CASSYDRAQPQHF. CDR3 bases: TGTGCCAGCAGCTACGACAGGGCGCAGCCCCAGCATTTT. The genes are TRBV11-2 and TRBJ1-5; 7 bases are a match to TRBD1. This CDR3 contains 13 residues. CDR1 is SGHAT, CDR2 FQNNGV, per germline. V was clipped by 4 bases and J by 7 bases; unmatched bases: 4.

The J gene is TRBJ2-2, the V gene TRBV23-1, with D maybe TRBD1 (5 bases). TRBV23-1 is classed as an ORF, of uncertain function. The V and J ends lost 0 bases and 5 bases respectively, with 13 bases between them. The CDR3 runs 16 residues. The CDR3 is CASSQSYGRATGELFF. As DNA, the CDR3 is TGCGCCAGCAGTCAATCCTACGGCAGGGCGACCGGGGAGCTGTTTTTT.

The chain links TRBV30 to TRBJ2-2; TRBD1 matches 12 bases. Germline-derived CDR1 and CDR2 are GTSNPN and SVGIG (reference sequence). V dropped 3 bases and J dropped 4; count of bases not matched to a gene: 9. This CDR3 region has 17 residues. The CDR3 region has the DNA TGTGCCTGGAGGTTATCCGGGACAGGGGGCCGCACCGGGGAGCTGTTTTTT. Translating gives CAWRLSGTGGRTGELFF.

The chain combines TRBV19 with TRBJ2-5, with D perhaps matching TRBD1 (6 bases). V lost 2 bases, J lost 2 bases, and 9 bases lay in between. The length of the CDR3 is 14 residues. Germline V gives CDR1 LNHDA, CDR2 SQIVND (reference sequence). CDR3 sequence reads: CASSILQGQETQYF. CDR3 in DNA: TGTGCCAGTAGTATACTGCAGGGGCAAGAGACCCAGTACTTC.

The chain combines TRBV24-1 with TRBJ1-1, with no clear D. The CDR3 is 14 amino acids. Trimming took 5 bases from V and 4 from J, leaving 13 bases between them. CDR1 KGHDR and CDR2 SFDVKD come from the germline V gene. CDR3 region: CATSGPGWGTEAFF. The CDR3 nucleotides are TGTGCCACCAGTGGTCCGGGATGGGGCACTGAAGCTTTCTTT.

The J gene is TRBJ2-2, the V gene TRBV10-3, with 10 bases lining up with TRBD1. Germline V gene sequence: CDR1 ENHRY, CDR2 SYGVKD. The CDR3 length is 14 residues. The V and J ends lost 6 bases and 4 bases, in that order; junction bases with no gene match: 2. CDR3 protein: CAISRDRGTGELFF. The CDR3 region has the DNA TGTGCCATCAGCCGGGACAGGGGCACCGGGGAGCTGTTTTTT.

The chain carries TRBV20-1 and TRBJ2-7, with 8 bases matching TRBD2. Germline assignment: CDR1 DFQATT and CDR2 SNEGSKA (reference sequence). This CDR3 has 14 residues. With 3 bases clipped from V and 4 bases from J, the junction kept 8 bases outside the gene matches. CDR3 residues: CSASSRGAQYEQYF. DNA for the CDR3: TGCAGTGCTAGTTCGCGGGGGGCCCAATACGAGCAGTACTTC.

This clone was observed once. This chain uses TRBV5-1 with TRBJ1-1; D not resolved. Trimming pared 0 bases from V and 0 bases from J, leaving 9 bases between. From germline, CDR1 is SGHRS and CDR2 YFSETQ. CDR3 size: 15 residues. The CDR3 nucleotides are TGCGCCAGCAGCTTGGCTGGCAGTTTGAACACTGAAGCTTTCTTT. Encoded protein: CASSLAGSLNTEAFF.

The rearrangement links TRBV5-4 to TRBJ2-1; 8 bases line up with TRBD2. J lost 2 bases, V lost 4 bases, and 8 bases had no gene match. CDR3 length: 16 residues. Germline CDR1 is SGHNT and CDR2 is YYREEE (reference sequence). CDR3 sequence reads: CASSAGTGGAYNEQFF. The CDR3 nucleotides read TGTGCCAGCAGCGCCGGGACGGGGGGGGCCTACAATGAGCAGTTCTTC.

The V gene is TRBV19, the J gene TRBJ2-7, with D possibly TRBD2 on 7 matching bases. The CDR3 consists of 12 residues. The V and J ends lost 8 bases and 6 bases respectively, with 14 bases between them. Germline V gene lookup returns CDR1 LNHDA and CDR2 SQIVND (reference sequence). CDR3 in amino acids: CASGWRGGEQYF. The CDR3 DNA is TGTGCCAGTGGTTGGAGGGGGGGCGAGCAGTACTTC.